This entry lists 18 T cell receptor beta chains sequenced from one sample in a study of vaccination and CD4 T cells after COVID-19. Cultured CD4+ T-cell DNA underwent Oncomine TCR Beta short-read sequencing. TCRdb itself ran the PCR reads through MiXCR, one entry per CDR3 protein. Of 15,000 to 19,000 distinct CDR3 sequences in the sample, around 48% were seen once. Treatment described: approximately 9-day PBMC culture with coronavirus spike peptide pools or control peptides (ViraFEST assay). Their antigens are not known. Sequenced here: CD4+ T cells from blood, cultured in vitro, sampled before SARS-CoV-2 vaccination. All receptors derive from a human donor who had recovered from COVID-19.

This clonotype occurred a few times. The chain employs TRBV20-1 and TRBJ2-6; D unresolved. Deletions cut 0 bases from V and 0 bases from J, with 3 bases between. Per the germline V gene, CDR1 is DFQATT and CDR2 is SNEGSKA (reference sequence). The CDR3 extends over 14 amino acids. The CDR3 reads CSARDFSGANVLTF. The CDR3 DNA reads as TGCAGTGCTAGAGATTTCTCTGGGGCCAACGTCCTGACTTTC.

This clonotype was counted only a few times. The genes are TRBV2 and TRBJ2-2; 11 bases are a match to TRBD2. This CDR3 has 16 residues. The trim removed 4 bases at V and 1 base at J, leaving 2 bases unmatched. Germline assignment: CDR1 SNHLY and CDR2 FYNNEI. The CDR3 DNA reads TGTGCCAGCAGTGGGGGACTAGCGGAGAACACCGGGGAGCTGTTTTTT. Its translation is CASSGGLAENTGELFF.

The CDR3 bases are TGTGCCAGCAGCCAGAGTCCCGGGGGAGGGAGGGGCACAGATACGCAGTATTTT. It yields the protein CASSQSPGGGRGTDTQYF. The V call is TRBV7-9, the J call TRBJ2-3, with 7 bases identical to TRBD2. The CDR3 has 18 amino acids. The V segment lost 5 bases and the J segment 1 base; nucleotides outside the gene matches: 15. The V gene's germline CDR1 is SEHNR and CDR2 FQNEAQ (reference sequence).

This clonotype was seen more than once but under ten times. V is TRBV2 and J is TRBJ1-2; D is unresolved. Trimming took off 1 base at V and 2 bases at J, with 8 bases between the two ends. CDR1 and CDR2 (germline): SNHLY, FYNNEI. The CDR3 runs to 14 residues. CDR3 sequence reads: CASSEGAENYGYTF. In DNA form, the CDR3 reads TGTGCCAGCAGTGAAGGGGCGGAGAACTATGGCTACACCTTC.

The rearrangement links TRBV10-3 to TRBJ2-1, with 7 nucleotides matching TRBD2. V shed 6 bases, J shed 4 bases, and the junction held 15 bases outside the gene matches. This CDR3 spans 17 amino acids. CDR1 ENHRY and CDR2 SYGVKD come from the germline V gene. In DNA form, the CDR3 reads TGTGCCATCAGCCGACCCCTGGGGCGGGAGATTTACAATGAGCAGTTCTTC. Translated, it gives CAISRPLGREIYNEQFF.

V gene TRBV6-1 combines with J gene TRBJ2-5; 7 bases line up with TRBD1. J gave up 4 bases and V 4 bases, and 9 bases lay outside the gene matches. Germline CDR1 reads MNHNS; CDR2 reads SASEGT. The CDR3 runs 15 residues. The CDR3 sequence: CASSVGTGEGETQYF. Here the CDR3 DNA reads TGTGCCAGCAGTGTTGGTACAGGGGAAGGAGAGACCCAGTACTTC.

The chain links TRBV6-1 to TRBJ2-5; TRBD2 aligns across 7 bases. Germline V gene data show CDR1 as MNHNS and CDR2 as SASEGT. Trimming at V came to 10 bases and at J to 5 bases, leaving 10 bases not matched to a gene. The CDR3 has 13 amino acids. CDR3 DNA: TGTGCCACTCGGGAGGCGGGAGTTGAGACCCAGTACTTC. It codes for CATREAGVETQYF.

This clonotype came up a few times. The rearrangement uses TRBV6-5 and TRBJ2-2, with 7 bases lining up with TRBD1. Germline assignment: CDR1 MNHEY and CDR2 SVGAGI. This CDR3 contains 16 residues. V was clipped by 2 bases and J by 6 bases; unmatched bases: 9. The CDR3 region has the DNA TGTGCCAGCAGTTACCCGGGACAGAGGGGCGCCGGGGAGCTGTTTTTT. Amino acid sequence: CASSYPGQRGAGELFF.

The chain carries TRBV20-1 and TRBJ2-7, with D hard to call. The V end was cut by 0 bases, the J end by 2 bases, with 11 bases between. This CDR3 spans 14 amino acids. CDR1 DFQATT and CDR2 SNEGSKA come from the germline V gene (reference sequence). The CDR3 region is CSARDVSKPYEQYF. The CDR3, as DNA: TGCAGTGCTAGAGATGTATCAAAGCCCTACGAGCAGTACTTC.

This clonotype was counted a few times. The chain is built from TRBV20-1 and TRBJ2-1; 9 positions agree with TRBD2. Germline CDR1 reads DFQATT; CDR2 reads SNEGSKA (reference sequence). The CDR3 spans 15 residues. The V segment lost 6 bases and the J segment 6 bases; nucleotides outside the gene matches: 12. Here the CDR3 DNA reads TGCAGTGCCCAAGTCCCACTAGCGGGTGTCAATGAGCAGTTCTTC. Amino acid sequence: CSAQVPLAGVNEQFF.

The chain recombines TRBV5-6 with TRBJ1-2; TRBD1 is a possible D gene (6 bases). The germline V and J ends were trimmed by 0 bases and 8 bases, with 11 bases remaining between them. The germline V gene encodes CDR1 SGHDT and CDR2 YYEEEE. The length of the CDR3 is 13 residues. The CDR3 protein is CASSLDRVEGYTF. The CDR3 DNA sequence: TGTGCCAGCAGCTTGGACAGGGTTGAGGGCTACACCTTC.

The sample holds a few counts of this clonotype. The CDR3: CASSDRLAEETQYF. The DNA for the CDR3 is TGTGCCAGCAGTGACCGGTTGGCGGAAGAGACCCAGTACTTC. The chain employs TRBV6-1 and TRBJ2-5; D remains unclear. V was clipped by 3 bases and J by 3 bases, with 11 bases between them. The germline CDR1 and CDR2 sequences are MNHNS and SASEGT. This CDR3 is 14 amino acids long.

The genes are TRBV7-6 and TRBJ1-5, with 11 bases aligning to TRBD1. With 5 bases clipped from V and 6 bases from J, the junction kept 9 bases outside the gene matches. The CDR3 is 16 residues long. From germline, CDR1 is SGHVS and CDR2 FNYEAQ. For the CDR3, the DNA is TGTGCCAGCAGCACGCGGACAGGGGGCGCGGGTCAGCCCCAGCATTTT. This gives the protein CASSTRTGGAGQPQHF. Looking up the rest from reference TRBV7-6 and TRBJ1-5 gives the full variable domain: GAGVSQSPRYKVTKRGQDVALRCDPISGHVSLYWYRQALGQGPEFLTYFNYEAQQDKSGLPNDRFSAERPEGSISTLTIQRTEQRDSAMYRCASSTRTGGAGQPQHFGDGTRLSIL.

The gene calls are TRBV7-2 and TRBJ2-7; no definite D call. CDR1 SGHTA and CDR2 FQGNSA come from the germline V gene. The ends were cut back, 2 bases at V and 0 bases at J, with 11 bases in the middle. The CDR3 sequence is 15 residues long. The CDR3 sequence: CASSLFHMASYEQYF. The CDR3 DNA is TGTGCCAGCAGCTTATTCCATATGGCCTCCTACGAGCAGTACTTC.

The sample holds a few counts of this clonotype. V and J are TRBV7-8 and TRBJ1-6; the D gene is possibly TRBD1 (6 bases). The germline CDR1 and CDR2 sequences are SGHVS and FQNEAQ. The CDR3 totals 14 residues. The germline V and J ends were trimmed by 11 bases and 8 bases, with 19 bases remaining between them. CDR3 region: CAGGQSDSHSPLHF. In nucleotides, the CDR3 is TGTGCCGGGGGGCAGTCGGATTCGCATTCACCCCTCCACTTT.

This chain uses TRBV5-8 with TRBJ2-2; the D is unclear. CDR1 and CDR2 from the germline V gene are SGHTS and YDEGEE. V was clipped by 5 bases and J by 3 bases, with 5 bases between them. The CDR3 contains 12 residues. For the CDR3, the DNA is TGTGCCAGCAGTATGTACACCGGGGAGCTGTTTTTT. It is translated as CASSMYTGELFF.

The CDR3: CASSIPGQTNSPLHF. The CDR3 nucleotides are TGTGCCAGCAGTATACCGGGACAGACTAATTCACCCCTCCACTTT. The rearrangement joins TRBV6-4 to TRBJ1-6; the match to TRBD1 covers 7 bases. Germline CDR1 is MRHNA and CDR2 is SNTAGT. V was clipped by 5 bases and J by 6 bases; unmatched bases: 7. The CDR3 contains 15 residues.

This chain uses TRBV2 with TRBJ2-1, with a tentative D call TRBD2 (6 bases). V gave up 7 bases and J gave up 0 bases, with 16 bases separating them. The germline V gene encodes CDR1 SNHLY and CDR2 FYNNEI. The CDR3 runs 16 residues. Here the CDR3 DNA reads TGTGCCAGCAAGTCGTTCGGGAGCAGCTCCTACAATGAGCAGTTCTTC. Its translation: CASKSFGSSSYNEQFF.